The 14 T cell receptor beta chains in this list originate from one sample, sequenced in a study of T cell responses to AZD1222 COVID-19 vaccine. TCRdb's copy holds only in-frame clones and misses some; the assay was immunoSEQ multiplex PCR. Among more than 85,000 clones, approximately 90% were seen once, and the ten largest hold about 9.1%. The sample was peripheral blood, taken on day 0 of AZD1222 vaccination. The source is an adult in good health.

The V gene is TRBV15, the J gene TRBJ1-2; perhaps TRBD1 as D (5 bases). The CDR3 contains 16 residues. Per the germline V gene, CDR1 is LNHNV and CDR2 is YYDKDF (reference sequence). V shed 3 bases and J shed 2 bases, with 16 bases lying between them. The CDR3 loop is CATSRGVGSLNYGYTF. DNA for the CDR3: TGTGCCACCAGCAGGGGGGTGGGGTCCTTAAACTATGGCTACACCTTC.

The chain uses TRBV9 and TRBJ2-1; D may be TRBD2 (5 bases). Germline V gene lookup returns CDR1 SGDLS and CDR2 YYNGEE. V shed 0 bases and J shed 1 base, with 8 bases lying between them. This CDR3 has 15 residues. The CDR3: CASSVDGVSYNEQFF. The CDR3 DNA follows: TGTGCCAGCAGCGTAGACGGGGTTTCCTACAATGAGCAGTTCTTC.

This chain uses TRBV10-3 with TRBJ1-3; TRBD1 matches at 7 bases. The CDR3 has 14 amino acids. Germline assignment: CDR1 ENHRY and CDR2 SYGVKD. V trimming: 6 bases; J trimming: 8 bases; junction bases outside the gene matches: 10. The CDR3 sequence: CAISRQGSEDTIYF. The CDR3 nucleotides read TGTGCCATCAGCCGACAGGGCAGCGAAGACACCATATATTTT.

The CDR3 region is CATSDLVGTEAFF. The CDR3 DNA reads as TGTGCCACCAGTGATTTAGTGGGCACTGAAGCTTTCTTT. The rearrangement joins TRBV24-1 to TRBJ1-1, with D hard to call. The CDR3 is 13 residues long. Germline assignment: CDR1 KGHDR and CDR2 SFDVKD. V shed 1 base and J shed 4 bases, with 6 bases lying between them.

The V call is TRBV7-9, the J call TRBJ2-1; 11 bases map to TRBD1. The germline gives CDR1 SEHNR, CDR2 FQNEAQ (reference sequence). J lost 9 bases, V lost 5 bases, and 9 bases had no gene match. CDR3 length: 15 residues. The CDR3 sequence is CASSLGQGARSEQFF. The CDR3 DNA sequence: TGTGCCAGCAGCCTTGGACAGGGGGCTCGTAGTGAGCAGTTCTTC. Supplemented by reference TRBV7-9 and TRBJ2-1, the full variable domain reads DTGVSQNPRHKITKRGQNVTFRCDPISEHNRLYWYRQTLGQGPEFLTYFQNEAQLEKSRLLSDRFSAERPKGSFSTLEIQRTEQGDSAMYLCASSLGQGARSEQFFGPGTRLTVL.

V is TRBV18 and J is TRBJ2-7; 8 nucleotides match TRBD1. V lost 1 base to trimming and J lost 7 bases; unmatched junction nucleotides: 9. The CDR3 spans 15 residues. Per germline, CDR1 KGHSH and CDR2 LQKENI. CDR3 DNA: TGTGCCAGCTCACCACGGGTCCAGGGGGCGGAGGAGCAGTACTTC. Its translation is CASSPRVQGAEEQYF.

The CDR3 loop reads CASSLQGTEYNEQFF. CDR3 DNA sequence: TGTGCCAGCAGCCTCCAGGGGACAGAGTACAATGAGCAGTTCTTC. J is TRBJ2-1 and V is TRBV7-3, with TRBD1 matching over 7 bases. Germline assignment: CDR1 SGHTA and CDR2 FQGTGA. This CDR3 is 15 amino acids long. The trim removed 5 bases at V and 4 bases at J, leaving 8 bases unmatched.

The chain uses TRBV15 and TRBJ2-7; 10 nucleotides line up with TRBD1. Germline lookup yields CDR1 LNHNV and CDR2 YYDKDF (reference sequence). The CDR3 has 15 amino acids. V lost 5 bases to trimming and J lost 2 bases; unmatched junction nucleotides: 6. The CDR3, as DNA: TGTGCCACCAGCCCCCCCGGGACAGGGGCCTACGAGCAGTACTTC. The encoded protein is CATSPPGTGAYEQYF.

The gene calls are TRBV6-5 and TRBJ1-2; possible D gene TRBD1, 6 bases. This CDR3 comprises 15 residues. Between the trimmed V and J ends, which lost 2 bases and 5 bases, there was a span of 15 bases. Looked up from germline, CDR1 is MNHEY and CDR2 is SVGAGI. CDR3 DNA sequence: TGTGCCAGCAGTTACGGATGGGGGGCAGGGTATGGCTACACCTTC. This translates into CASSYGWGAGYGYTF.

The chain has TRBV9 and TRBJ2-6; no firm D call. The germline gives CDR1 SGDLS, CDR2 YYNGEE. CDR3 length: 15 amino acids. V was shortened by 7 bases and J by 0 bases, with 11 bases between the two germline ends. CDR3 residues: CASSSTISGANVLTF. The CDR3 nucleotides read TGTGCCAGCTCCTCGACCATCTCTGGGGCCAACGTCCTGACTTTC.

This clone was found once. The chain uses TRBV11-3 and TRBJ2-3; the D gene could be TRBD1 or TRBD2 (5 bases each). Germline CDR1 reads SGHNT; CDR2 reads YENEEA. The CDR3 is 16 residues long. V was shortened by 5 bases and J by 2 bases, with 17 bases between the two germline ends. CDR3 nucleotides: TGTGCCAGCAGCCAAGGGACCAATACTTACACAGATACGCAGTATTTT. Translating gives CASSQGTNTYTDTQYF.

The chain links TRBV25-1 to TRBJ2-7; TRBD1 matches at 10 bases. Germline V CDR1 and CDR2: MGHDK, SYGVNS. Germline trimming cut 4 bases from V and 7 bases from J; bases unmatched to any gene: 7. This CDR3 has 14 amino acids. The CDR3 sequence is CASSGQGAGREQYF. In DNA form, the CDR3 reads TGTGCCAGCAGTGGACAGGGGGCCGGGCGGGAGCAGTACTTC.

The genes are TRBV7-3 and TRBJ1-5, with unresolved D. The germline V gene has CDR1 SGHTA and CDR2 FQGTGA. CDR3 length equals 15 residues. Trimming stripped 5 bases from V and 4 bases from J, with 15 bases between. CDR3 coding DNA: TGTGCCAGCAGCCAAGGAGGTGGAATAAATCAGCCCCAGCATTTT. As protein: CASSQGGGINQPQHF.

In nucleotides, the CDR3 is TGTGCCAGCAGCACCCGGGACGGCGGAGAGGAAGCTTTCTTT. Protein sequence: CASSTRDGGEEAFF. The rearrangement links TRBV7-9 to TRBJ1-1; maybe TRBD1 (5 bases). V lost 5 bases to trimming and J lost 8 bases, with 18 bases between them. Germline V gives CDR1 SEHNR, CDR2 FQNEAQ (reference sequence). The CDR3 extends over 14 amino acids. Variable domain in full (rest from reference TRBV7-9 and TRBJ1-1): DTGVSQNPRHKITKRGQNVTFRCDPISEHNRLYWYRQTLGQGPEFLTYFQNEAQLEKSRLLSDRFSAERPKGSFSTLEIQRTEQGDSAMYLCASSTRDGGEEAFFGQGTRLTVV.